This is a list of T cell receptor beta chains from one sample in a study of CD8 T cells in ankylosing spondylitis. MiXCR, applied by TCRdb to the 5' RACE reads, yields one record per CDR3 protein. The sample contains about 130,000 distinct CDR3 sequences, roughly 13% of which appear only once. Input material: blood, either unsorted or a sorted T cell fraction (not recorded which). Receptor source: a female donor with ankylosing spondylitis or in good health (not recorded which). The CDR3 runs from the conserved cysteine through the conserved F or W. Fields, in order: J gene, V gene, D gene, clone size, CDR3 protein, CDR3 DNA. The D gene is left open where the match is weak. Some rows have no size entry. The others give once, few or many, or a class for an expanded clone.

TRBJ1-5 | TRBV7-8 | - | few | CASSTSSNQPQHF | TGTGCCAGCAGCACCAGTAGCAATCAGCCCCAGCATTTT
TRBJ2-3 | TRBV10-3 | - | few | CATLTGLGDTQYF | TGTGCCACCTTGACTGGGCTGGGGGATACGCAGTATTTT
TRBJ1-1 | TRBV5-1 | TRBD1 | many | CASSSGDRLNTEAFF | TGCGCCAGCAGCTCTGGGGACAGACTGAACACTGAAGCTTTCTTT
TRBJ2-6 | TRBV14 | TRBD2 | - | CASRPGTSGGLTGANVLTF | TGTGCCAGCAGACCGGGGACTAGCGGGGGGCTTACTGGGGCCAACGTCCTGACTTTC
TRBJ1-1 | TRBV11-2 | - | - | CASSNRDTKNTEAFF | TGTGCCAGCAGCAACCGGGACACAAAGAACACTGAAGCTTTCTTT
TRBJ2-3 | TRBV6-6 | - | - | CASKPDWADTQYF | TGTGCCAGCAAGCCAGACTGGGCAGATACGCAGTATTTT
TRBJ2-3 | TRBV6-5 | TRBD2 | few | CASSYSLAGGWDTQYF | TGTGCCAGCAGTTACTCGCTAGCGGGGGGGTGGGATACGCAGTATTTT
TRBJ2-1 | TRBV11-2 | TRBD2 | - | CASSFLQTSGIYNEQFF | TGTGCCAGCAGCTTTTTGCAGACTAGCGGGATTTACAATGAGCAGTTCTTC
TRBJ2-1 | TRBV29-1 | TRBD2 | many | CSVTLAGVYNEQFF | TGCAGCGTCACTCTAGCGGGAGTATACAATGAGCAGTTCTTC
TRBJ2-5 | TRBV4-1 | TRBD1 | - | CASSQDRGLETQYF | TGCGCCAGCAGCCAAGACAGGGGGCTAGAGACCCAGTACTTC
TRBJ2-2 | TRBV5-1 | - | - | CASRPMNTGELFF | TGCGCCAGCAGGCCTATGAACACCGGGGAGCTGTTTTTT
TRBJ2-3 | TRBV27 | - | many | CASSSAPPQDTQYF | TGTGCCAGCAGTTCCGCGCCTCCCCAGGATACGCAGTATTTT
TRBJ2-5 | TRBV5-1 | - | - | CASSETGGKETQYF | TGCGCCAGCAGTGAGACTGGGGGAAAAGAGACCCAGTACTTC
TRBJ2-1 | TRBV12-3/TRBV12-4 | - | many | CASSLANEQFF | TGTGCCAGCAGTTTAGCTAATGAGCAGTTCTTC
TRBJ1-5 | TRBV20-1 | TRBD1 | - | CSAGDRINQPQHF | TGCAGTGCTGGGGACAGGATAAATCAGCCCCAGCATTTT
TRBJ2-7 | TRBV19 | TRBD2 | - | CASSSRTSGSHYEQYF | TGTGCCAGTAGTTCCCGGACTAGCGGGTCCCACTACGAGCAGTACTTC
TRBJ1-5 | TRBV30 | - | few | CAWSVEAMDQPQHF | TGTGCCTGGAGTGTTGAGGCAATGGATCAGCCCCAGCATTTT
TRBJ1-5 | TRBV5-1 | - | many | CASSFNPGDQPQHF | TGCGCCAGCAGCTTCAATCCTGGCGATCAGCCCCAGCATTTT
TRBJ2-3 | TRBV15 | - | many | CATSRERTSSTDTQYF | TGTGCCACCAGCAGAGAAAGGACTTCTAGCACAGATACGCAGTATTTT
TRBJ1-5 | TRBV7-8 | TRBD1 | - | CASSFRDRGSNQPQHF | TGTGCCAGCAGCTTCCGGGACAGGGGAAGCAATCAGCCCCAGCATTTT
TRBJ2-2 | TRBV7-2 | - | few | CASSLEVQGTGELFF | TGTGCCAGCAGCTTAGAGGTGCAGGGAACCGGGGAGCTGTTTTTT
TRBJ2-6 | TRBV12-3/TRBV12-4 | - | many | CASRDSGSGANVLTF | TGTGCCAGCAGAGACTCAGGATCTGGGGCCAACGTCCTGACTTTC
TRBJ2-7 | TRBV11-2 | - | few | CASSSLGPTDEQYF | TGTGCCAGCAGCTCTCTGGGCCCGACGGACGAGCAGTACTTC
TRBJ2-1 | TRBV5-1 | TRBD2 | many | CASSNTGTSGYNEQFF | TGCGCCAGCAGCAACACCGGGACTAGCGGCTACAATGAGCAGTTCTTC
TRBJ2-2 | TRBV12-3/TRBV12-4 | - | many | CASTPGNTGELFF | TGTGCCAGCACTCCCGGGAACACCGGGGAGCTGTTTTTT
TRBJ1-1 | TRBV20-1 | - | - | CSARDRRFLTEAFF | TGCAGTGCTAGAGATCGAAGGTTCCTCACTGAAGCTTTCTTT
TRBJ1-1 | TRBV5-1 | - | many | CASSLILTAGLNTEAFF | TGCGCCAGCAGCTTGATCTTGACAGCTGGACTGAACACTGAAGCTTTCTTT
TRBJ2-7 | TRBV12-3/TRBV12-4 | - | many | CASSFREAYEQYF | TGTGCCAGCAGTTTTAGGGAAGCCTACGAGCAGTACTTC
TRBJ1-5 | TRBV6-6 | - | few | CASGGEHQPQHF | TGTGCCAGTGGTGGGGAACATCAGCCCCAGCATTTT
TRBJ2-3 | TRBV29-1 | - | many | CSVPVRGHGFTDTQYF | TGCAGCGTTCCCGTCAGGGGACACGGATTCACAGATACGCAGTATTTT
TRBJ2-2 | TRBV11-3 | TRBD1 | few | CASSPPDRVDTGELFF | TGTGCCAGCAGCCCACCTGACAGGGTCGACACCGGGGAGCTGTTTTTT
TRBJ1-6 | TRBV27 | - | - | CASSLMGDDSPLHF | TGTGCCAGCAGTTTAATGGGCGATGATTCACCCCTCCACTTT
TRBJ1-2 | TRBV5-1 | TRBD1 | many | CASSLGWTGVGYTF | TGCGCCAGCAGCTTGGGATGGACAGGGGTTGGCTACACCTTC
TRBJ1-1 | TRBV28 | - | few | CASRQGVTEAFF | TGTGCCAGCAGACAGGGTGTCACTGAAGCTTTCTTT
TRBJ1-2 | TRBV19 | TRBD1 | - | CASSMNLGTGYGYTF | TGTGCCAGTAGTATGAATCTCGGGACAGGGTACGGCTACACCTTC
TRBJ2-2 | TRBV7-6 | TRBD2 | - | CASSLVTGLANTGELFF | TGTGCCAGCAGCTTAGTCACGGGACTAGCGAACACCGGGGAGCTGTTTTTT
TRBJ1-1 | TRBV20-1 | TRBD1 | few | CSGSGGTEAFF | TGCAGTGGGTCAGGGGGCACTGAAGCTTTCTTT
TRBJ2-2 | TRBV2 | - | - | CASSPGLVKTGELFF | TGTGCCAGCAGTCCGGGACTGGTAAAGACCGGGGAGCTGTTTTTT
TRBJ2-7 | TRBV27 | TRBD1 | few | CASSLRGRSYEQYF | TGTGCCAGCAGTTTAAGGGGGCGCTCCTACGAGCAGTACTTC
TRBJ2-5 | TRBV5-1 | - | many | CASKGWETQYF | TGCGCCAGCAAAGGTTGGGAGACCCAGTACTTC
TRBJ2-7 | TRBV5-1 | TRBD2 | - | CASSLAGGPSYEQYF | TGCGCCAGCAGTCTAGCGGGCGGTCCCTCCTACGAGCAGTACTTC
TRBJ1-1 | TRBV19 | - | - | CASMRGTEAFF | TGTGCCAGTATGAGAGGCACTGAAGCTTTCTTT
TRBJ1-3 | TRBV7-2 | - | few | CASSLDGGNTIYF | TGTGCCAGCAGCTTAGACGGTGGAAACACCATATATTTT
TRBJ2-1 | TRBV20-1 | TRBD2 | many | CSARRGGPHDNEQFF | TGCAGTGCTCGTCGGGGGGGGCCGCATGACAATGAGCAGTTCTTC
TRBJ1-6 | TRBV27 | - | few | CASSFRSYNSPLHF | TGTGCCAGCAGTTTCCGCTCCTATAATTCACCCCTCCACTTT
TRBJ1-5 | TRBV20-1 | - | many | CSASRGVGDNQPQHF | TGCAGTGCTAGTAGGGGAGTCGGAGACAATCAGCCCCAGCATTTT
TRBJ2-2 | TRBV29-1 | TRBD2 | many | CSGRLAGNTGELFF | TGCAGCGGCAGACTAGCGGGCAACACCGGGGAGCTGTTTTTT
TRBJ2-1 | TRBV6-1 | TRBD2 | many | CASSDSGGADEQFF | TGTGCCAGCAGTGACAGCGGGGGGGCAGATGAGCAGTTCTTC
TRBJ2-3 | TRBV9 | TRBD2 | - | CASSASGALTDTQYF | TGTGCCAGCAGCGCTAGCGGGGCGCTCACAGATACGCAGTATTTT
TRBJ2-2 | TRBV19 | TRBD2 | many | CASWPSGRANTGELFF | TGTGCCAGTTGGCCTAGCGGGAGGGCGAACACCGGGGAGCTGTTTTTT
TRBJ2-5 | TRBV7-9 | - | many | CASSEKRAVGQETQYF | TGTGCCAGCAGCGAGAAGCGGGCCGTGGGCCAAGAGACCCAGTACTTC
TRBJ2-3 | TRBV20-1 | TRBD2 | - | CSAEGSSGRTDTQYF | TGCAGTGCAGAAGGCTCTAGCGGAAGAACAGATACGCAGTATTTT
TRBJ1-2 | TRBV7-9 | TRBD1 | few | CASSLGVAGGAYGYTF | TGTGCCAGCAGCCTAGGGGTCGCAGGGGGCGCCTATGGCTACACCTTC
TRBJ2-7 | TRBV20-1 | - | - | CSAPQWGGGSGEQYF | TGCAGTGCGCCTCAATGGGGAGGCGGATCGGGAGAGCAGTACTTC
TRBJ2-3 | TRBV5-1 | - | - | CASSSLGDTQYF | TGCGCCAGCAGCTCCCTTGGAGATACGCAGTATTTT
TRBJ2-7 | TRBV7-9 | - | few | CASSRDHDYEQYF | TGTGCCAGCAGCCGGGACCATGACTACGAGCAGTACTTC
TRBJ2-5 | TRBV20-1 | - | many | CSARGLLQETQYF | TGCAGTGCTAGAGGACTGCTCCAAGAGACCCAGTACTTC
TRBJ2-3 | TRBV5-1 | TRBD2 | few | CASSPRWSAGVTDTQYF | TGCGCCAGCAGCCCCCGATGGTCAGCGGGGGTAACAGATACGCAGTATTTT